The clone carrying this T cell receptor beta chain has at least ten counts. Its matching antigen is unknown. The record originates from a study of T cell repertoires in cytomegalovirus infection. The CDR3 has 13 amino acids. In germline, CDR1 is SGHTA, CDR2 FQGNSA. V lost 5 bases to trimming and J lost 4 bases, with 10 bases between them. TCRdb fed the reads into MiXCR, producing one record per CDR3 protein. This sample yields tens of thousands of distinct CDR3 sequences, of which approximately 22% are seen a single time; around 79% belongs to the top ten. Study-level findings and limits: The ex vivo response was dominated by HLA-C-restricted CMV-specific TCR beta clonotypes.

V and J are TRBV7-2 and TRBJ2-3; possible D gene TRBD2, 6 bases. The sequence came from a human donor in good health (CMV status not recorded). Some clones in this sample may be carry-over from other donors' samples. The sequencing input was PBMCs, sequenced either directly or after in vitro stimulation (not recorded which). The CDR3 sequence is CASSLGGPDTQYF. The CDR3 region has the DNA TGTGCCAGCAGCCTCGGGGGTCCAGATACGCAGTATTTT.